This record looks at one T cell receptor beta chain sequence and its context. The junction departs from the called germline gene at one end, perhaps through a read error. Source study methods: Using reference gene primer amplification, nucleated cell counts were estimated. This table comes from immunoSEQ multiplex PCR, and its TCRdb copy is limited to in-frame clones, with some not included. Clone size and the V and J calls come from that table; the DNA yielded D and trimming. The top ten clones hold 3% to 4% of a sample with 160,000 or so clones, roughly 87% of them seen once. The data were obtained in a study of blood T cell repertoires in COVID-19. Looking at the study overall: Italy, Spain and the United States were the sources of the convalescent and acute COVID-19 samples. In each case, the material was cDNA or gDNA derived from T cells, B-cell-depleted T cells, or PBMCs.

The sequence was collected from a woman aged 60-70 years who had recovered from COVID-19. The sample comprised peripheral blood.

The CDR3 nucleotides read TGTGCCAGCAGGGAAGGGCCGAACACCGGGGAGCTGTTTTTT. Protein product: CASREGPNTGELFF. This rearrangement joins TRBV6-1 to TRBJ2-2; D remains unclear. The CDR3 is 14 residues long. Germline V gene sequence: CDR1 MNHNS, CDR2 SASEGT.